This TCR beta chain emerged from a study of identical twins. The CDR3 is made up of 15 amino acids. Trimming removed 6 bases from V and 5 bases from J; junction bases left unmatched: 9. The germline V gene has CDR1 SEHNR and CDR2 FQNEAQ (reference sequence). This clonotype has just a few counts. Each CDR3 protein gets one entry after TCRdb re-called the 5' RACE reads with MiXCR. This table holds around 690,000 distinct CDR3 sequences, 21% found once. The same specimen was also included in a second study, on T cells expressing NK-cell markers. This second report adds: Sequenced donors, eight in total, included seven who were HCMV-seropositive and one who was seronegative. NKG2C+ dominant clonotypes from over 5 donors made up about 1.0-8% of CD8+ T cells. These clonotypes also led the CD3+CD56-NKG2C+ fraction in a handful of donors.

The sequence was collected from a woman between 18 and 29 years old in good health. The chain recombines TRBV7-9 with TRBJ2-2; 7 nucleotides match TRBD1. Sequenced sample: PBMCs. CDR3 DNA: TGTGCCAGCAGTTCTCAGGGGGTGGCGACCGGGGAGCTGTTTTTT. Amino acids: CASSSQGVATGELFF.